The source of this TCR beta chain is a study of control samples from healthy donors and cancer patients. Produced via immunoSEQ multiplex PCR; TCRdb's table is partial and in-frame only. Found here are about 51,000 clones, approximately 89% of them singletons; the top ten hold 1.5% to 2%. CDR3 length equals 14 residues. From germline, CDR1 is SGHNT and CDR2 YENEEA. After removal of 4 bases from V and 0 bases from J, the junction contained 2 bases not matched to a gene. Sequencing was performed on PBMCs. The sequence was collected from a man aged 40-55 years with colorectal cancer. The J gene is TRBJ1-1, the V gene TRBV11-3; TRBD1 matches at 7 bases. The CDR3 sequence is CASSSGTVNTEAFF. The CDR3 DNA reads TGTGCCAGCAGCTCCGGGACAGTGAACACTGAAGCTTTCTTT.